The TCR beta chain described here comes from a study of T cell changes during pregnancy in multiple sclerosis. Sequencing was performed with immunoSEQ multiplex PCR; in TCRdb, only in-frame clones are kept and a portion is missing. The table includes 40,000 to 60,000 clones, approximately 87% detected once. The receptor was isolated from a female donor in good health, enrolled as a control in a pregnancy study. The material was peripheral blood, obtained in the first trimester of pregnancy.

CDR3 bases: TGTGCCAGCAGCGGACAGCGAAACACTGAAGCTTTCTTT. Translation gives CASSGQRNTEAFF. The V call is TRBV6-6, the J call TRBJ1-1; the D gene is possibly TRBD1 (6 bases). CDR3 length: 13 amino acids. The ends were cut back, 6 bases at V and 2 bases at J, with 10 bases in the middle. Germline V gene data show CDR1 as MNHNY and CDR2 as SVGAGI (reference sequence).